This TCR beta chain was profiled in a study of CD8+CD57+ T cells in acquired aplastic anemia. Germline V gives CDR1 KGHDR, CDR2 SFDVKD. Unmatched junction bases numbered 5, after V lost 8 bases and J lost 7 bases. The CDR3 runs to 13 residues. Patients picked for sequencing had shown CD8+CD57+ cell expansion detected by flow cytometry. Every patient presented with severe acquired aplastic anemia. This clonotype was counted a few times. CDR3 and TCR beta VDJ profiling relied on genomic DNA as the template. TCRdb reanalysed the reads using MiXCR and keeps one entry per CDR3 protein. Here the sample spans about 180,000 distinct CDR3 sequences, 45% to 60% being singletons.

The TCR comes from a human donor with aplastic anemia. Source material: sorted CD4+, CD8+, or CD8+CD57+ T cells (not recorded which) from PBMCs. The rearrangement links TRBV24-1 to TRBJ1-5; 9 bases fit TRBD1. The CDR3 coding sequence is TGTGCCACCACCCGGGACAGGGAACAGCCCCAGCATTTT. Amino acid sequence: CATTRDREQPQHF.